The 6 T cell receptor beta chains reported below all come from one sample, sequenced in a study of T cells in Graves' hyperthyroidism and ophthalmopathy. Amplified regions were TCR beta CDR3 sequences from RNA transcripts. The study used the HTBI primer set for a first-round RT-PCR of the TCR CDR3. MiXCR, run by TCRdb on the multiplex PCR reads, gives a single entry per CDR3 protein. The sample shows hundreds of thousands of distinct CDR3 sequences, around 15% of them seen only once. The sample comprised blood. These receptors came from a woman aged 45-65 years with Graves' ophthalmopathy.

This clonotype was observed many times. The chain joins TRBV27 to TRBJ1-1; tentative D call: TRBD1 (5 bases). This CDR3 has 15 residues. V was pared by 1 base and J by 6 bases, with 15 bases between. Germline V gene lookup returns CDR1 MNHEY and CDR2 SMNVEV (reference sequence). The chain's CDR3 is CASSLWATEDAEAFF. The CDR3 DNA reads as TGTGCCAGCAGTTTATGGGCGACAGAAGACGCTGAAGCTTTCTTT.

This clonotype was recorded many times. The rearrangement joins TRBV30 to TRBJ2-1; D possibly corresponds to TRBD2 (6 bases). This CDR3 contains 17 residues. V gave up 1 base and J gave up 4 bases, with 20 bases separating them. CDR1 and CDR2 from the germline V gene are GTSNPN and SVGIG (reference sequence). The CDR3 coding sequence is TGTGCCTGGAGTGACAAGACCCAGGACTATAGGTACAATGAGCAGTTCTTC. This sequence encodes CAWSDKTQDYRYNEQFF.

In the case of this clonotype: A much larger clone differs by one base, so this may be a read error. This chain links TRBV27 with TRBJ1-1; TRBD1 aligns across 9 bases. Germline V lookup: CDR1 MNHEY, CDR2 SMNVEV (reference sequence). The CDR3 has 14 residues. CDR3 in DNA: TGTGCCAGCAGTAGTAGACAGGGGGGCACTGGAGCTTTCTTT. Its translation is CASSSRQGGTGAFF.

With regard to this clonotype: A much larger clone differs by one base, so this may be a read error. The rearrangement joins TRBV2 to TRBJ1-2, with D possibly TRBD1 on 5 matching bases. The V end was cut by 4 bases, the J end by 4 bases, with 19 bases between. This CDR3 comprises 16 residues. CDR1 is SNHLY, CDR2 FYNNEI, per germline. This CDR3 reads CASSGGWQFKVYGYTF. In DNA, the CDR3 is TGTGCCAGCAGTGGGGGCTGGCAGTTTAAGGTCTATGGCTACACCTTC. The full variable domain, completed using reference TRBV2 and TRBJ1-2, is EPEVTQTPSHQVTQMGQEVILRCVPISNHLYFYWYRQILGQKVEFLVSFYNNEISEKSEIFDDQFSVERPDGSNFTLKIRSTKLEDSAMYFCASSGGWQFKVYGYTFGSGTRLTVV.

Remarks on this clonotype: Given the absence of the conserved phenylalanine or tryptophan at the CDR3 end, a read error is likely. V is TRBV18 and J is TRBJ2-5; the D is unclear. Germline loops: CDR1 KGHSH, CDR2 LQKENI. V was cut by 2 bases and J by 4 bases, with 11 bases left in between. CDR3 length: 14 amino acids. CDR3: CASSPIGTRETQYL. CDR3 DNA sequence: TGTGCCAGCTCACCAATTGGCACTCGAGAGACCCAGTACCTC.

This clonotype has a count of ten or more. The chain links TRBV29-1 to TRBJ2-5; possibly TRBD2 for D (6 bases). The CDR3 covers 13 residues. Trimming pared 5 bases from V and 5 bases from J, leaving 15 bases between. Germline V CDR1 and CDR2: SQVTM, ANQGSEA. DNA for the CDR3: TGCAGCGTTAGAGGGACTCTGAGGGAGACCCAGTACTTC. This codes for CSVRGTLRETQYF. Combining the CDR3 with reference TRBV29-1 and TRBJ2-5 gives the whole variable domain SAVISQKPSRDICQRGTSLTIQCQVDSQVTMMFWYRQQPGQSLTLIATANQGSEATYESGFVIDKFPISRPNLTFSTLTVSNMSPEDSSIYLCSVRGTLRETQYFGPGTRLLVL.